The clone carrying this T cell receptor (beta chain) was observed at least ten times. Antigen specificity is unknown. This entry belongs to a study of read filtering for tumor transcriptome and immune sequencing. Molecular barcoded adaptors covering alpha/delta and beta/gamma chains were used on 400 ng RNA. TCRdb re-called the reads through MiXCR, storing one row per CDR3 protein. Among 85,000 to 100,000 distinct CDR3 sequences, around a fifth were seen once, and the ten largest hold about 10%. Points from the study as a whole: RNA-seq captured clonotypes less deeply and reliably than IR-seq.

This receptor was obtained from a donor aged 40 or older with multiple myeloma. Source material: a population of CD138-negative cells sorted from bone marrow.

The CDR3 is CASSYATRGLFF. The CDR3, as DNA: TGTGCCAGCAGTTACGCGACCCGGGGACTGTTTTTT. The V gene is TRBV6-2 or TRBV6-3, the J gene TRBJ1-4; no definite D call. The germline gives CDR1 MNHEY, CDR2 SVGEGT. V dropped 2 bases and J dropped 13 bases, with 11 bases sitting between them. This CDR3 comprises 12 residues.